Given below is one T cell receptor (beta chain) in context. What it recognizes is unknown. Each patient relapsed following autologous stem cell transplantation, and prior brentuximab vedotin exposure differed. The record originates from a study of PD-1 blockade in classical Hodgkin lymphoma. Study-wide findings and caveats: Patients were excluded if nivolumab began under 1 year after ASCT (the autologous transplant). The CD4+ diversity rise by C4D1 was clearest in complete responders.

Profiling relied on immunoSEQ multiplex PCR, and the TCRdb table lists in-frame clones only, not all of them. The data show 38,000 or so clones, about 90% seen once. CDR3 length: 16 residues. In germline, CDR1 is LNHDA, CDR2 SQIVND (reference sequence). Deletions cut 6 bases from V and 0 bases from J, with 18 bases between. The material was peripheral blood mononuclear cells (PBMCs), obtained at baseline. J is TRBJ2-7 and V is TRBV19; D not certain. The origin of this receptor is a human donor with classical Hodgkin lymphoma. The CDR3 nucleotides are TGTGCCAGTAGCAATCCCCAACGGACGGGCTCCTACGAGCAGTACTTC. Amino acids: CASSNPQRTGSYEQYF.